These T cell receptor beta chains were read from a single sample in a study of cytomegalovirus exposure and HLA in healthy donors. Profiled with immunoSEQ multiplex PCR; TCRdb holds only in-frame clones, not every one. The table lists about 200,000 clones, approximately 78% of them singletons. Sequencing input: PBMCs. These receptors came from a middle-aged woman in good health and CMV-seronegative. CDR3s include the opening cysteine and the closing phenylalanine or tryptophan. D genes are given only for firm matches. Clone size appears in some rows only: once, few, many, or a class for an expanded clone.

TRBJ2-1 TRBV5-6 . . 14 CASSRRTAYNEQFF TGTGCCAGCAGCAGGAGGACAGCTTACAATGAGCAGTTCTTC
TRBJ2-5 TRBV7-9 TRBD2 once 17 CASSERTSGAWGETQYF TGTGCCAGCAGCGAACGGACTAGCGGGGCCTGGGGGGAGACCCAGTACTTC
TRBJ2-3 TRBV6-1 TRBD2 many 15 CASRKGLGRPDTQYF TGTGCCAGCCGAAAGGGACTAGGACGGCCAGATACGCAGTATTTT
TRBJ2-7 TRBV7-2 TRBD2 . 18 CASTIEPSGSKNSYEQYF TGTGCCAGCACCATAGAACCTAGCGGGAGTAAGAACTCCTACGAGCAGTACTTC
TRBJ2-7 TRBV4-1 . . 15 CASSQESGPGTKQYF TGCGCCAGCAGCCAAGAATCAGGGCCTGGTACCAAGCAGTACTTC
TRBJ1-1 TRBV7-3 TRBD1 . 15 CASSSGQGGNTEAFF TGTGCCAGCAGCTCGGGACAGGGAGGGAACACTGAAGCTTTCTTT
TRBJ2-5 TRBV29-1 . . 13 CSVELSPGETQYF TGCAGCGTTGAACTCAGTCCGGGAGAGACCCAGTACTTC
TRBJ2-1 TRBV10-3 TRBD2 . 15 CAISEQLAEYNEQFF TGTGCCATCAGTGAACAACTAGCGGAGTACAATGAGCAGTTCTTC
TRBJ2-1 TRBV6-5 TRBD2 . 15 CASRRLARKPNEQFF TGTGCCAGCAGGCGACTAGCGCGAAAACCTAATGAGCAGTTCTTC
TRBJ1-5 TRBV30 . . 13 CAWSLYSNQPQHF TGTGCCTGGAGTCTCTATAGCAATCAGCCCCAGCATTTT
TRBJ1-2 TRBV2 . once 16 CASSEDRLTSYVGYTF TGTGCCAGCAGTGAAGACAGGCTTACCTCCTATGTTGGCTACACCTTC
TRBJ2-6 TRBV6-5 . . 15 CASSPRPARTNVLTF TGTGCCAGCAGCCCCCGACCTGCTAGGACCAACGTCCTGACTTTC
TRBJ2-7 TRBV7-3 . . 13 CASSSHRDSEQYF TGTGCCAGCAGCTCCCACAGGGATTCCGAGCAGTACTTC
TRBJ2-1 TRBV7-6 TRBD2 . 17 CASSLAALAGTYNEQFF TGTGCCAGCAGCCTGGCAGCTCTAGCGGGTACCTACAATGAGCAGTTCTTC
TRBJ1-2 TRBV18 TRBD1 . 15 CASSPDRASAYGYTF TGTGCCAGCTCCCCAGACAGGGCCAGTGCCTATGGCTACACCTTC
TRBJ2-3 TRBV19 TRBD1 . 14 CASSTGTASDTQYF TGTGCCAGTAGTACTGGGACAGCATCAGATACGCAGTATTTT
TRBJ2-7 TRBV29-1 TRBD2 . 15 CSVAVGTSGSLEQYF TGCAGCGTGGCCGTCGGGACTAGCGGGAGTTTAGAGCAGTACTTC
TRBJ1-3 TRBV19 TRBD1 . 16 CASSRTGLGPGNTIYF TGTGCCAGTAGCCGGACAGGCCTGGGCCCTGGAAACACCATATATTTT
TRBJ2-7 TRBV2 . . 14 CASIELSGGNEQYF TGTGCCAGCATAGAGCTAAGCGGTGGTAACGAGCAGTACTTC
TRBJ2-1 TRBV9 . . 13 CASSVAPRSEQFF TGTGCCAGCAGCGTAGCCCCGCGAAGTGAGCAGTTCTTC
TRBJ2-7 TRBV6-5 TRBD2 . 15 CASSGGLAGSYEQYF TGTGCCAGCAGCGGGGGACTAGCGGGGTCCTACGAGCAGTACTTC
TRBJ2-2 TRBV7-8 TRBD2 once 16 CASSAVGTSGFGELFF TGTGCCAGCAGCGCGGTCGGGACTAGCGGATTCGGGGAGCTGTTTTTT
TRBJ2-3 TRBV15 TRBD2 . 18 CATSLLSASGLIARSQYF TGTGCCACCAGCCTTTTGTCGGCTAGCGGATTAATCGCCAGATCGCAGTATTTT
TRBJ2-1 TRBV6-5 TRBD2 few 14 CASSSGLARNEQFF TGTGCCAGCAGTAGCGGACTAGCGCGAAATGAGCAGTTCTTC
TRBJ2-1 TRBV30 . . 14 CAWSVQLHYNEQFF TGTGCCTGGAGTGTACAGCTACACTACAATGAGCAGTTCTTC
TRBJ2-7 TRBV29-1 TRBD2 . 13 CSTGEGLTYEQYF TGCAGCACCGGGGAGGGGCTTACCTACGAGCAGTACTTC
TRBJ2-7 TRBV2 TRBD2 . 16 CASKAGEAGSWEEQYF TGTGCCAGCAAGGCCGGGGAAGCGGGATCGTGGGAAGAGCAGTACTTC